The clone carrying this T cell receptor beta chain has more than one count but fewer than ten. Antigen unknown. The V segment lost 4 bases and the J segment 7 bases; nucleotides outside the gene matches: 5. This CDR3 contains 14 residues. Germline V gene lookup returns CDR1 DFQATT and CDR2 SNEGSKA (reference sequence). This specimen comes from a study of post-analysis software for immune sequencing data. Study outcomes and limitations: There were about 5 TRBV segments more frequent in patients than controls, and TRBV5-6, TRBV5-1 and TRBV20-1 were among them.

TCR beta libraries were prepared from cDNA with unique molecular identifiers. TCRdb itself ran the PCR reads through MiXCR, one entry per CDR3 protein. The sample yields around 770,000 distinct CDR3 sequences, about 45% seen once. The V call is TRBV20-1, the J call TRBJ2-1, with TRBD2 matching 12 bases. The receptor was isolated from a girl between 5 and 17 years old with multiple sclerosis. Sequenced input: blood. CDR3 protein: CSAKGLAGSNEQFF. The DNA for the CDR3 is TGCAGTGCTAAAGGACTAGCGGGATCTAATGAGCAGTTCTTC.